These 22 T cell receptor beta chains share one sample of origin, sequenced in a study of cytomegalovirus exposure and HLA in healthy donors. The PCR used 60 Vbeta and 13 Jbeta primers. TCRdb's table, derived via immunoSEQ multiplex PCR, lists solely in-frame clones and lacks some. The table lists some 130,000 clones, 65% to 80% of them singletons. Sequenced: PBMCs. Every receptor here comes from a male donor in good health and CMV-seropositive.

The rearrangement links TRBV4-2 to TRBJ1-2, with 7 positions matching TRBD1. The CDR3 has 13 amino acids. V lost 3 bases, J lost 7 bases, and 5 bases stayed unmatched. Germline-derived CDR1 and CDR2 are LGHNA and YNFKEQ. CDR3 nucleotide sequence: TGTGCCAGCAGCCACGCTGACAGGGTTGGCTACACCTTC. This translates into CASSHADRVGYTF.

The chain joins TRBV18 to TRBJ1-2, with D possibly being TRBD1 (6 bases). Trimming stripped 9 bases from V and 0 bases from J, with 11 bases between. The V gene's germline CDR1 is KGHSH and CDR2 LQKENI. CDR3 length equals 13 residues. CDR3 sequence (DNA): TGTGCCAGTCTACAGGGAGCTAACTATGGCTACACCTTC. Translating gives CASLQGANYGYTF.

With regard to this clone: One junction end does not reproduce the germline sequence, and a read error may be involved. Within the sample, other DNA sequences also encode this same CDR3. The CDR3 loop reads CASSGQGYEQYF. The DNA of the CDR3 is TGTGCCAGCAGTGGACAGGGCTACGAGCAGTATTTC. This chain links TRBV5-4 with TRBJ2-7; 8 bases align to TRBD1. CDR1 and CDR2 (germline): SGHNT, YYREEE (reference sequence). The CDR3 runs 12 residues.

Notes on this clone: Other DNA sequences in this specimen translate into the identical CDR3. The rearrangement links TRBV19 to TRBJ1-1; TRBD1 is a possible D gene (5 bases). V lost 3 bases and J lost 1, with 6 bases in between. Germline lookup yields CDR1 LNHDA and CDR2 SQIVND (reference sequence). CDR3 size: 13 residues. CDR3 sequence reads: CASSIGGNTEAFF. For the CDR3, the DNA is TGTGCCAGTAGTATCGGGGGGAACACTGAAGCTTTCTTT.

The CDR3 spells CASSSGGLVAGLYF. The DNA of the CDR3 is TGTGCCAGCAGCTCCGGAGGGTTGGTAGCGGGATTATACTTC. The chain carries TRBV7-6 and TRBJ2-7; 8 bases line up with TRBD2. The trim removed 4 bases at V and 13 bases at J, leaving 15 bases unmatched. CDR3 length: 14 amino acids. Germline V gene sequence: CDR1 SGHVS, CDR2 FNYEAQ.

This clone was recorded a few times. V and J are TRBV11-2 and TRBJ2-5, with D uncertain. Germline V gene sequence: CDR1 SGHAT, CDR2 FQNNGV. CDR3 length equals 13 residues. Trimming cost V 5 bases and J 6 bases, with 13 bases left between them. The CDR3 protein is CASSPRLRKTQYF. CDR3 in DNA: TGTGCCAGCAGCCCCCGGCTGCGGAAGACCCAGTACTTC.

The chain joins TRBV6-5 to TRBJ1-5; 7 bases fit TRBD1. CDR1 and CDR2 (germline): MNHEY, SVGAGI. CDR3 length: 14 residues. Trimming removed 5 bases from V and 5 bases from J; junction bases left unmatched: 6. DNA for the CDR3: TGTGCCAGCAGTAAGACAGGGTGGGATCAGCCCCAGCATTTT. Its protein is CASSKTGWDQPQHF.

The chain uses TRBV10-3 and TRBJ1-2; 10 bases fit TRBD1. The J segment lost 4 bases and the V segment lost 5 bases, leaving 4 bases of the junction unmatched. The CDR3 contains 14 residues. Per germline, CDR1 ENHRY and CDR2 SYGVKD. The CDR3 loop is CAISSGQGTYGYTF. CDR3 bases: TGTGCCATCAGTTCGGGACAGGGGACCTATGGCTACACCTTC.

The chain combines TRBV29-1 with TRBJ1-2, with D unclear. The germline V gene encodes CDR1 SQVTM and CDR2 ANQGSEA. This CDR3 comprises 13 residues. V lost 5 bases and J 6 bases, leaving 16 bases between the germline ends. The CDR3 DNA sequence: TGCAGCGTTCAGAAAGGCGACTCCCATGGCTACACCTTC. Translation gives CSVQKGDSHGYTF.

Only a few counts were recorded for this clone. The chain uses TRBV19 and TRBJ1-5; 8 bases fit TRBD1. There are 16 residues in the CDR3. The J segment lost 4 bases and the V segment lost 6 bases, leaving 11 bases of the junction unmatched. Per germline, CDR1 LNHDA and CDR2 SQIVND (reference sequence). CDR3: CASSSFTGGTNQPQHF. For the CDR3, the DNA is TGTGCCAGTAGCTCCTTTACAGGGGGTACAAATCAGCCCCAGCATTTT.

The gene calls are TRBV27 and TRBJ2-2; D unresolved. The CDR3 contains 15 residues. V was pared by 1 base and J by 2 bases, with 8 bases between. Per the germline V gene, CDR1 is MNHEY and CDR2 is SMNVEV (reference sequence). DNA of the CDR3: TGTGCCAGCAGTTTATATAACAGCAACACCGGGGAGCTGTTTTTT. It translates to CASSLYNSNTGELFF.

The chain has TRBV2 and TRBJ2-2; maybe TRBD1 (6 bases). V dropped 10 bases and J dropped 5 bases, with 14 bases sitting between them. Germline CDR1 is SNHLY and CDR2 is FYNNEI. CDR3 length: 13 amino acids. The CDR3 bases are TGTGCCACTGACAGGACGGGAACCGGGGAGCTGTTTTTT. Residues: CATDRTGTGELFF.

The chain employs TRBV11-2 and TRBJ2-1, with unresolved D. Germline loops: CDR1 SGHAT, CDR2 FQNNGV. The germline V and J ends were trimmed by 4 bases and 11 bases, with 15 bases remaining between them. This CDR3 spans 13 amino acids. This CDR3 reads CASSYIFPGKQFF. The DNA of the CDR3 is TGTGCCAGCAGCTACATATTTCCGGGTAAGCAGTTCTTC.

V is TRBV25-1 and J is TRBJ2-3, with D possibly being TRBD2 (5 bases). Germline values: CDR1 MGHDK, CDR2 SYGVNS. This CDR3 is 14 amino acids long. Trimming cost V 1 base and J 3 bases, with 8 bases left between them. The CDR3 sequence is CASSELSGTDTQYF. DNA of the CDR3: TGTGCCAGCAGTGAATTGAGCGGAACAGATACGCAGTATTTT.

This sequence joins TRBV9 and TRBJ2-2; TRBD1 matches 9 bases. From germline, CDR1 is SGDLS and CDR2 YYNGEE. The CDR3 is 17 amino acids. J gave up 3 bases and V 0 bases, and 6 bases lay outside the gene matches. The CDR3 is CASSVAGGDRDTGELFF. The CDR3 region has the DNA TGTGCCAGCAGCGTAGCAGGGGGGGACAGGGACACCGGGGAGCTGTTTTTT. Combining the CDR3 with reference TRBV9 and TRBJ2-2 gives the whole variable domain DSGVTQTPKHLITATGQRVTLRCSPRSGDLSVYWYQQSLDQGLQFLIQYYNGEERAKGNILERFSAQQFPDLHSELNLSSLELGDSALYFCASSVAGGDRDTGELFFGEGSRLTVL.

CDR3 coding DNA: TGTGCCAGCAGCTCGACACATTGGTCGGACGGGGAGCTGTTTTTT. Its translation: CASSSTHWSDGELFF. This chain joins TRBV7-9 and TRBJ2-2; no definite D call. V was cut by 4 bases and J by 7 bases, with 16 bases left in between. The CDR3 runs to 15 residues. Germline V gene sequence: CDR1 SEHNR, CDR2 FQNEAQ (reference sequence).

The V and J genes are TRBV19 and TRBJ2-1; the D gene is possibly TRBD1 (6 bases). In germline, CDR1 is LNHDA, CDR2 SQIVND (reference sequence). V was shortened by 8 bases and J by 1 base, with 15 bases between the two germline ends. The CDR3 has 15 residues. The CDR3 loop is CASRPGTLSYNEQFF. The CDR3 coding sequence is TGTGCCAGTCGCCCCGGGACACTTTCCTACAATGAGCAGTTCTTC. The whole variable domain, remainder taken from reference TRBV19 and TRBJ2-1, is DGGITQSPKYLFRKEGQNVTLSCEQNLNHDAMYWYRQDPGQGLRLIYYSQIVNDFQKGDIAEGYSVSREKKESFPLTVTSAQKNPTAFYLCASRPGTLSYNEQFFGPGTRLTVL.

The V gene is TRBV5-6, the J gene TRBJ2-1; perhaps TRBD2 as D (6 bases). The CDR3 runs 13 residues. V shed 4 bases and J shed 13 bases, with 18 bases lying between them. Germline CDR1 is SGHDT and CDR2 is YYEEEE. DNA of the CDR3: TGTGCCAGCAGCCCGGCGGGGACTGGCCTTCAGTTCTTC. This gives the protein CASSPAGTGLQFF.

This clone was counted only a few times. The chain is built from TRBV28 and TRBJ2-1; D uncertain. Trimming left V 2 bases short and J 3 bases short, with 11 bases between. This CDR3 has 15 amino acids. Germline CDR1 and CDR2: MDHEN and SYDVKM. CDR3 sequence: CASSLIVEIYNEQFF. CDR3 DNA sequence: TGTGCCAGCAGTTTAATAGTAGAGATCTACAATGAGCAGTTCTTC.

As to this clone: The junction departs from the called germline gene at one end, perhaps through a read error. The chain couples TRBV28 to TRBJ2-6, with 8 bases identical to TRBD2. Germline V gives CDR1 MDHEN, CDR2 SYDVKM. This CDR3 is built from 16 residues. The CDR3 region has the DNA TGTGCCAGCAGGGTAGCGGGGATCTCTGGGGCCAACGGCCTGACTTTC. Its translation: CASRVAGISGANGLTF.

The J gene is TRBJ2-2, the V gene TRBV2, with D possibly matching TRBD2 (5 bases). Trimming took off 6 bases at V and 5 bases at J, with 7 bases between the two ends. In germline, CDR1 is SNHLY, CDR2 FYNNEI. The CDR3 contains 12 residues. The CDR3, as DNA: TGTGCCAGCAGCGCGGGTACCGGGGAGCTGTTTTTT. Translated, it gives CASSAGTGELFF.

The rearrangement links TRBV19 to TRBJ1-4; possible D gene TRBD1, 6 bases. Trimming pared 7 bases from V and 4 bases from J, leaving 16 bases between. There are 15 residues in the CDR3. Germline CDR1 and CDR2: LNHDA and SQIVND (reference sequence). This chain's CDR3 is CASTSGGSLNEKLFF. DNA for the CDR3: TGTGCCAGTACATCTGGGGGCAGCCTTAATGAAAAACTGTTTTTT.